Below, one T cell receptor beta chain is given with its context. One end of the junction does not line up with germline, which may come from a read error. Germline V gives CDR1 MNHEY, CDR2 SVGEGT. The CDR3 length is 14 residues. This entry is derived from a study of blood T cell repertoires in COVID-19. This table comes from immunoSEQ multiplex PCR, and its TCRdb copy is limited to in-frame clones, with some not included. The sample shows 90,000 to 120,000 clones, around 89% of them seen only once. The receptor was derived from a man aged 35-49 years with active or convalescent COVID-19. Sample: peripheral blood. The V call is TRBV6-2 or TRBV6-3, the J call TRBJ2-1; 7 positions agree with TRBD1. The CDR3 reads CASNPAQGQNERFF. Here the CDR3 DNA reads TGTGCCAGCAACCCGGCACAGGGGCAAAATGAGCGGTTCTTC.